The table lists the clone carrying this TCR beta chain with a few counts. This sample is drawn from a study of blood T cells in healthy people across ages. Through a sample-barcoded 5' primer and a J-beta primer mix, a second PCR was run for roughly 6 to 11 cycles. TCRdb reprocessed the 5' RACE reads via MiXCR and lists one record per CDR3 protein. The sample yields 710,000 or so distinct CDR3 sequences, approximately 22% seen once. Losses at the gene ends were 5 bases for V and 1 base for J; bases not matched to a gene: 7. The CDR3 runs to 16 residues. Isolation yielded PBMCs, at least 6.5 million per sample, in every case.

Sequencing input: blood. This clonotype was sampled from a man between 65 and 85 years old in good health. This chain uses TRBV12-3 or TRBV12-4 with TRBJ1-3; 8 bases line up with TRBD1. The CDR3: CASSPLGQASGNTIYF. The CDR3 DNA reads as TGTGCCAGCAGTCCACTGGGACAGGCATCTGGAAACACCATATATTTT.